This TCR beta chain emerged from a study of T cells in Graves' hyperthyroidism and ophthalmopathy. Amplification of TCR beta CDR3 regions was performed using RNA transcripts as template. During a first-round RT-PCR of the TCR CDR3, the HTBI primer set was used. TCRdb re-called the multiplex PCR reads through MiXCR, storing one row per CDR3 protein. The sample lists hundreds of thousands of distinct CDR3 sequences, about 20% occurring once. Enrolled ophthalmopathy patients presented with a Clinical Activity Score of at least 3, a NOSPECS grade of at least 4, and disease duration under 3 months. Uncontrolled infection, other autoimmune disease, pregnancy or lactation barred patients from enrollment. Germline-derived CDR1 and CDR2 are SGHRS and YFSETQ. Trimming at V came to 3 bases and at J to 2 bases, leaving 8 bases not matched to a gene. The CDR3 sequence is 18 residues long.

This receptor was taken from a man aged 40-49 years with Graves' ophthalmopathy. The V gene is TRBV5-1, the J gene TRBJ2-3; 14 positions agree with TRBD2. Sequencing was performed on blood. The CDR3 region has the DNA TGCGCCAGCAGCTCCGGACTAGCGGGGGGCGGAAACACAGATACGCAGTATTTT. It yields the protein CASSSGLAGGGNTDTQYF.